Listed below are T cell receptor beta chains from one sample, sequenced in a study of T cell responses to AZD1222 COVID-19 vaccine. Generated by immunoSEQ multiplex PCR, the TCRdb table keeps only in-frame clones and is missing some. The table shows about 170,000 clones, with roughly nine tenths occurring only once. Here the sequenced sample was peripheral blood, taken 28 days after the second AZD1222 dose. These receptors were obtained from an adult who received the AZD1222 COVID-19 vaccine. CDR3s include the opening cysteine and the closing phenylalanine or tryptophan. D genes are given only for firm matches. Expanded clones get a size class; other rows say once, few or many, or leave the size out.

j_gene,d_gene,v_gene,abundance,CDR3nt,CDR3aa
TRBJ2-7,NA,TRBV19,NA,TGTGCCAGTAGCCTCGACGGTTCGCATTACGAGCAGTACTTC,CASSLDGSHYEQYF
TRBJ1-3,NA,TRBV5-1,NA,TGCGCCAGCAGCACCGGGATGGGAGGTGGCTCTGGAAACACCATATATTTT,CASSTGMGGGSGNTIYF
TRBJ2-7,TRBD2,TRBV5-1,NA,TGCGCCAGCAGCACGGGACTAGCGGTTTCCTACGAGCAGTACTTC,CASSTGLAVSYEQYF
TRBJ2-1,TRBD2,TRBV9,NA,TGTGCCAGCAGCCTAACTAGCGGGGGGTACAATGAGCAGTTCTTC,CASSLTSGGYNEQFF
TRBJ1-2,NA,TRBV18,NA,TGTGCCAGCTCACCACCGATAGGACCTGGCTATGGCTACACCTTC,CASSPPIGPGYGYTF
TRBJ2-1,TRBD2,TRBV6-2/TRBV6-3,NA,TGTGCCAGCAGTTTCACACTAGCGGGGGCGGGCAATGAGCAGTTCTTC,CASSFTLAGAGNEQFF
TRBJ1-4,NA,TRBV2,NA,TGTGCCGGTTCCTGGAGTAGTTGGCAGACAAATGAAAAACTGTTTTTT,CAGSWSSWQTNEKLFF
TRBJ1-1,NA,TRBV18,NA,TGTGCCAGCTCACCCCCGGGCCTTGACACTGAAGCTTTCTTT,CASSPPGLDTEAFF
TRBJ2-1,NA,TRBV6-2/TRBV6-3,NA,TGTGCCAGCAGTTACCGACCAGGCAGAGGGGACTACAATGAGCAGTTCTTC,CASSYRPGRGDYNEQFF
TRBJ2-7,TRBD1,TRBV6-2/TRBV6-3,NA,TGTGCCAGCAGTTACCGATACAGGGGGAACGAGCAGTACTTC,CASSYRYRGNEQYF
TRBJ2-7,NA,TRBV27,NA,TGTGCCAGCAGTTTTCACCCCTCCTACGAGCAGTACTTC,CASSFHPSYEQYF
TRBJ2-5,TRBD2,TRBV5-1,once,TGCGCCAGCAGCTTGAACAGCGGGGCCCAAGAGACCCAGTACTTC,CASSLNSGAQETQYF
TRBJ2-7,NA,TRBV18,few,TGTGCCAGCTCACCACCGGAAGGTATCTACGAGCAGTACTTC,CASSPPEGIYEQYF
TRBJ1-1,NA,TRBV4-2,NA,TGTGCCAGCAGCCAATTACAGGGAGCTGAAGCTTTCTTT,CASSQLQGAEAFF
TRBJ2-3,TRBD2,TRBV4-1,NA,TGCGCCAGCAGCCGCCTCGCGGGGGGAGAAGTGGGAGATACGCAGTATTTT,CASSRLAGGEVGDTQYF
TRBJ1-5,NA,TRBV6-5,few,TGTGCCAGCAAGGGAGACTATAGCAATCAGCCCCAGCATTTT,CASKGDYSNQPQHF
TRBJ1-5,NA,TRBV19,NA,TGTGCCAGTACCCAAACGGTGGACACCAACAATCAGCCCCAGCATTTT,CASTQTVDTNNQPQHF
TRBJ1-1,NA,TRBV10-3,NA,TGTGCCATCCGGGCGAACACTGAAGCTTTCTTT,CAIRANTEAFF
TRBJ2-7,TRBD1,TRBV4-2,NA,TGTGCCAGCAGCCCCCGACAGGGTGAATACGAGCAGTACTTC,CASSPRQGEYEQYF
TRBJ1-1,NA,TRBV29-1,NA,TGCAGCGTTGAACAAGGGGGGAAGACTGAAGCTTTCTTT,CSVEQGGKTEAFF
TRBJ2-6,TRBD2,TRBV3-1/TRBV3-2,once,TGTGCCAGCAGCCAAACCGCGGGGGGTCCTGGGGCCAACGTCCTGACTTTC,CASSQTAGGPGANVLTF
TRBJ2-3,NA,TRBV4-2,NA,TGTGCCAGCAGCTCGTTCATGGCAGGGAGCACAGATACGCAGTATTTT,CASSSFMAGSTDTQYF
TRBJ2-1,NA,TRBV5-1,NA,TGCGCTAGTTCTGAGTCACCGGCCTACAATGAGCAGTTCTTC,CASSESPAYNEQFF
TRBJ2-3,NA,TRBV5-1,NA,TGCGCCAGCAGCCAAACACAGGGAGATACGCAGTATTTT,CASSQTQGDTQYF
TRBJ2-7,NA,TRBV5-8,NA,TGTGCCAGCAGTTTGTTAGGGGCATCCTACGAGCAGTACTTC,CASSLLGASYEQYF
TRBJ2-3,TRBD2,TRBV11-2,NA,TGTGCCAGCAGCTTGGCAGCGGGGGGGCTTGATACGCAGTATTTT,CASSLAAGGLDTQYF
TRBJ2-7,NA,TRBV27,NA,TGTGCCAGCAGTTTTCTCCATACTCAGGGGCTTGAGCAGTACTTC,CASSFLHTQGLEQYF
TRBJ1-4,NA,TRBV14,once,TGTGCCAGCAGCCAAAGGGGATGGACTAATGAAAAACTGTTTTTT,CASSQRGWTNEKLFF
TRBJ2-1,NA,TRBV2,NA,TGTGCCAGCAGTGTCCTAAACAATGAGCAGTTCTTC,CASSVLNNEQFF
TRBJ2-1,NA,TRBV29-1,once,TGCAGCGTGGATAACCCTAGGGAAGCATGGCAGAATGAGCAGTTCTTC,CSVDNPREAWQNEQFF
TRBJ1-2,NA,TRBV7-2,NA,TGTGCCAGCAGCTTATCTCAACTGGGTCTCTATGGCTACACCTTC,CASSLSQLGLYGYTF
TRBJ2-3,NA,TRBV5-5,NA,TGTGCCAGCAGCTTGAAACAGAATACGCAGTATTTT,CASSLKQNTQYF
TRBJ1-1,NA,TRBV9,NA,TGTGCCAGCAGCTTCATTACAAGGAGCGCTTTCTTT,CASSFITRSAFF
TRBJ1-1,NA,TRBV19,NA,TGTGCCAGTATTTCCCGATCAAACAGGGTAGTTGGTGTGGAAAACAGAAACACTGAAGCTTTCTTT,CASISRSNRVVGVENRNTEAFF
TRBJ2-1,NA,TRBV5-6,NA,TGTGCCAGCAGCTTAGGGTGGCAGGGTCGATACAATGAGCAGTTCTTC,CASSLGWQGRYNEQFF
TRBJ2-7,NA,TRBV27,NA,TGTGCCAGCAGTGCGTCACAGGGCTACGAGCAGTACTTC,CASSASQGYEQYF
TRBJ2-7,TRBD1,TRBV11-3,NA,TGTGCCAGCTCTTTTATCGAGGGGGCCCCTTCGGGGTCCTACGAGCAGTACTTC,CASSFIEGAPSGSYEQYF
TRBJ1-1,TRBD1,TRBV6-1,NA,TGTGCCAGCAGTCCCCCGGGACAGGGAGTAGCTTTCTTT,CASSPPGQGVAFF
TRBJ1-4,NA,TRBV6-6,NA,TGTGCCAGCATCCCAGCGGGGACTGAAAAACTGTTTTTT,CASIPAGTEKLFF
TRBJ1-4,NA,TRBV5-1,few,TGCGCCAGCAGCCTGTTTGGTGAGAGTGATAATGAAAAACTGTTTTTT,CASSLFGESDNEKLFF
TRBJ1-5,NA,TRBV7-4,NA,TGTGCCAGCACCTTAGGGAGGGGCAGGCGAGATCAGCCCCAGCATTTT,CASTLGRGRRDQPQHF
TRBJ1-2,NA,TRBV12-3/TRBV12-4,NA,TGTGCCAGCAGTTTTCCGGGAAAAGGCTACACCTTC,CASSFPGKGYTF
TRBJ1-2,NA,TRBV5-8,once,TGTGCCAGCAGCTACTGGACGGAGGGCTACACCTTC,CASSYWTEGYTF
TRBJ2-7,TRBD1,TRBV7-6,few,TGTGCCAGCAGCCTGCAGACAGGGATGTCCTACGAGCAGTACTTC,CASSLQTGMSYEQYF
TRBJ2-1,NA,TRBV7-9,NA,TGTGCCAGCAGCTTTGAGACTACTATCGATGAGCAGTTCTTC,CASSFETTIDEQFF
TRBJ1-1,NA,TRBV6-5,NA,TGTGCCAGCAGTCCCGGGAGTTTGAACACTGAAGCTTTCTTT,CASSPGSLNTEAFF
TRBJ1-5,NA,TRBV7-8,NA,TGTGCCAGCAGCTTCCTGGACGGAGATCAGCCCCAGCATTTT,CASSFLDGDQPQHF
TRBJ2-1,NA,TRBV7-8,NA,TGTGCCAGCAGCTTAGACAGGAGCAATGAGCAGTTCTTC,CASSLDRSNEQFF
TRBJ2-2,NA,TRBV7-8,NA,TGTGCCCCAGAGCCGAGGACGGCCTCGAACACCGGGGAGCTGTTTTTT,CAPEPRTASNTGELFF